This T cell receptor beta chain was sequenced during a study of blood T cell repertoires in COVID-19. Overall study: Sources were T cells, B-cell-depleted T cells, or PBMCs; the material itself was cDNA or gDNA.

This clone was seen only a few times. Original processing notes: Estimation of nucleated cell counts was performed using reference gene primer amplification. The repertoire was sequenced with immunoSEQ multiplex PCR; TCRdb's copy has only in-frame clones and lacks some. V and J calls and clone size come straight from that table; D and trimming were deduced from the DNA. The sample lists about 160,000 clones; 84% were seen once. The sequence was collected from an elderly woman with acute or convalescent COVID-19. Specimen: peripheral blood.

CDR3 residues: CASSSNVGTGARYTIYF. The CDR3 DNA is TGTGCCAGCAGCTCTAATGTCGGGACAGGGGCTAGGTACACCATATATTTT. The chain joins TRBV28 to TRBJ1-3; 10 nucleotides match TRBD1. With 6 bases clipped from V and 8 bases from J, the junction kept 16 bases outside the gene matches. Germline V gene lookup returns CDR1 MDHEN and CDR2 SYDVKM. The CDR3 has 17 amino acids. Looking up the rest from reference TRBV28 and TRBJ1-3 gives the full variable domain: DVKVTQSSRYLVKRTGEKVFLECVQDMDHENMFWYRQDPGLGLRLIYFSYDVKMKEKGDIPEGYSVSREKKERFSLILESASTNQTSMYLCASSSNVGTGARYTIYFGEGSWLTVV.